These T cell receptor beta chains were read from a single sample in a study of STAT5B mutations in CD4+ large granular lymphocyte leukemia. Clones were read by immunoSEQ multiplex PCR, and TCRdb kept only the in-frame ones, dropping some. The table lists approximately 31,000 clones, about 70% of them singletons. The source material was CD4+ T cells from blood buffy coats. All receptors derive from a human donor in good health. Both conserved end residues are part of each CDR3. Fields, in order: J gene, CDR3 length, V gene, D gene, clone size, CDR3 DNA, CDR3 protein. D genes are given only for firm matches. Clone size appears in some rows only: once, few, many, or a class for an expanded clone.

J: TRBJ2-1; length: 15; V: TRBV15; D: .; size: .; DNA: TGTGCCACCAGCAGAGATGGAGGGACCCACAATGAGCAGTTCTTC; CDR3: CATSRDGGTHNEQFF
J: TRBJ2-3; length: 16; V: TRBV5-1; D: TRBD2; size: .; DNA: TGCGCCAGCAGAGGACTAGCGGGGGGGCCGGGGGATACGCAGTATTTT; CDR3: CASRGLAGGPGDTQYF
J: TRBJ2-7; length: 11; V: TRBV30; D: .; size: .; DNA: TGTGCCTGGAAAACCGCCTACGAGCAGTACTTC; CDR3: CAWKTAYEQYF
J: TRBJ1-6; length: 12; V: TRBV9; D: .; size: .; DNA: TGTGCCAGCAGCGCGGAAGCGTCACCCCTCCACTTT; CDR3: CASSAEASPLHF
J: TRBJ1-4; length: 18; V: TRBV10-3; D: TRBD1; size: .; DNA: TGTGCCATCAGCCGAGAGGGGGGTTTTGGGACAGGGCGTGAAAAACTGTTTTTT; CDR3: CAISREGGFGTGREKLFF
J: TRBJ1-6; length: 14; V: TRBV30; D: .; size: .; DNA: TGTGCCTGGAGTGTACTGACAGAGAATTCACCCCTCCACTTT; CDR3: CAWSVLTENSPLHF
J: TRBJ1-2; length: 12; V: TRBV29-1; D: .; size: .; DNA: TGCAGCGTTGAAATCGGTTTTTATGGCTACACCTTC; CDR3: CSVEIGFYGYTF
J: TRBJ1-2; length: 14; V: TRBV5-6; D: .; size: once; DNA: TGTGCCAGCAGCTTGGTAGGGATTAACTATGGCTACACCTTC; CDR3: CASSLVGINYGYTF
J: TRBJ1-2; length: 18; V: TRBV7-2; D: .; size: .; DNA: TGTGCCAGCAGCTTGGCCCTGGGCAGGGGTCGGTCGCCCGATGGCTACACCTTC; CDR3: CASSLALGRGRSPDGYTF
J: TRBJ2-3; length: 15; V: TRBV5-1; D: .; size: .; DNA: TGCGCCAGCAGCCTGACCACAACGACCACAGATACGCAGTATTTT; CDR3: CASSLTTTTTDTQYF
J: TRBJ1-1; length: 15; V: TRBV5-1; D: .; size: .; DNA: TGCGCCAGCAGCTTGGGTGGGGGAAGGGGCACTGAAGCTTTCTTT; CDR3: CASSLGGGRGTEAFF
J: TRBJ1-1; length: 14; V: TRBV7-9; D: .; size: .; DNA: TGTGCCAGCAGCCCTTTATTAGGGGACACTGAAGCTTTCTTT; CDR3: CASSPLLGDTEAFF
J: TRBJ1-4; length: 14; V: TRBV7-2; D: .; size: few; DNA: TGTGCCAGCAGCTTAGACCTGTCGAGTGAAAAACTGTTTTTT; CDR3: CASSLDLSSEKLFF
J: TRBJ2-1; length: 16; V: TRBV5-4; D: TRBD1; size: few; DNA: TGTGCCAGCAGCTTAGACGCACCGGGACAGCACAATGAGCAGTTCTTC; CDR3: CASSLDAPGQHNEQFF
J: TRBJ1-1; length: 13; V: TRBV4-3; D: .; size: .; DNA: TGCGCCAGCTCCAACACGCGAAACACTGAAGCTTTCTTT; CDR3: CASSNTRNTEAFF
J: TRBJ2-3; length: 15; V: TRBV7-6; D: .; size: .; DNA: TGTGCCAGCAGCCCGGACGGCACTAGCACAGATACGCAGTATTTT; CDR3: CASSPDGTSTDTQYF
J: TRBJ2-7; length: 16; V: TRBV7-2; D: .; size: .; DNA: TGTGCCAGCAGCTTTGACGGTTCTCTTCTCTCCTACGAGCAGTACTTC; CDR3: CASSFDGSLLSYEQYF
J: TRBJ1-3; length: 17; V: TRBV18; D: .; size: .; DNA: TGTGCCAGCTCACCAACACCCCAGAGCCCTTCTGGAAACACCATATATTTT; CDR3: CASSPTPQSPSGNTIYF
J: TRBJ2-1; length: 17; V: TRBV19; D: TRBD2; size: .; DNA: TGTGCCAGTAGTACCCTTCTAGCGGGGGGGCCTTACAATGAGCAGTTCTTC; CDR3: CASSTLLAGGPYNEQFF
J: TRBJ2-7; length: 15; V: TRBV6-5; D: TRBD2; size: .; DNA: TGTGCCAGCAGCCCTCCTAGCGGGCCCTTCCGCGAGCAGTACTTC; CDR3: CASSPPSGPFREQYF
J: TRBJ1-2; length: 15; V: TRBV28; D: TRBD1; size: .; DNA: TGTGCCAGCAGTTTATTAAACAGGGGCGGCTATGGCTACACCTTC; CDR3: CASSLLNRGGYGYTF
J: TRBJ1-1; length: 14; V: TRBV7-2; D: .; size: .; DNA: TGTGCCAGCAGCTTGAGGGGGGGGCTCACTGAAGCTTTCTTT; CDR3: CASSLRGGLTEAFF